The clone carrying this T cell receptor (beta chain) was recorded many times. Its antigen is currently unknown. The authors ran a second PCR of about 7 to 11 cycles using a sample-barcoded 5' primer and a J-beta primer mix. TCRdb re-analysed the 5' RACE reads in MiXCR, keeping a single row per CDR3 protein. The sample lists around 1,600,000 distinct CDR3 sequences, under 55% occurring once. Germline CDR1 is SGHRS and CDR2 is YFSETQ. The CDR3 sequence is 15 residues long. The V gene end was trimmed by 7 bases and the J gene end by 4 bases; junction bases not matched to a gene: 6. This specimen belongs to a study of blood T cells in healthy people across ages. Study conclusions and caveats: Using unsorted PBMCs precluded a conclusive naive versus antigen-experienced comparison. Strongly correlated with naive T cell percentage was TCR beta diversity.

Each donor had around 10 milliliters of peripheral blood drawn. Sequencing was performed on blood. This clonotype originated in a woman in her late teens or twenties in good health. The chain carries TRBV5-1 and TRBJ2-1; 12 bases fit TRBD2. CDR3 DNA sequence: TGCGCCAGCTTCGCGACTAGCGGGAGTTACAATGAGCAGTTCTTC. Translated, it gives CASFATSGSYNEQFF. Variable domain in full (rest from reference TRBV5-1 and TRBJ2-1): KAGVTQTPRYLIKTRGQQVTLSCSPISGHRSVSWYQQTPGQGLQFLFEYFSETQRNKGNFPGRFSGRQFSNSRSEMNVSTLELGDSALYLCASFATSGSYNEQFFGPGTRLTVL.